Listed below are T cell receptor beta chains from one sample, sequenced in a study of response to subunit inactivated influenza vaccine. TCRdb used MiXCR to reprocess the RT-PCR reads, holding one entry per CDR3 protein. The data contain around 520,000 distinct CDR3 sequences, 25% of them singletons. Sequenced material: CD4+ T cells sorted from PBMCs, taken 4 to 6 days after vaccination. Receptors were obtained from a man between 45 and 60 years old who received an inactivated influenza vaccine. Both conserved end residues are part of each CDR3. A D gene is named only where the DNA matches it firmly. Clone size is stated in some rows and not others, as once, few, many or a class when expanded.

NA	NA	TRBV7-9	TRBJ2-3	TGTGCCAGCAGCTTATCCCAGGGCACAGATACGCAGTATTTT	CASSLSQGTDTQYF
TRBD1	NA	TRBV12-3/TRBV12-4	TRBJ1-5	TGTGCCAGCAGTTTAGGGACAGGGTGGAATCAGCCCCAGCATTTT	CASSLGTGWNQPQHF
NA	NA	TRBV29-1	TRBJ2-1	TGCAGCGTTGTGGTAGGGACATATACCTATGAGCAGTTCTTC	CSVVVGTYTYEQFF
TRBD1	NA	TRBV29-1	TRBJ2-7	TGCAGCGTGACCCGGGACAGGCACGAGCAGTACTTC	CSVTRDRHEQYF
NA	NA	TRBV9	TRBJ2-2	TGTGCCAGCAGCGTAGCCCCAGGCTTGAACACCGGGGAGCTGTTTTTT	CASSVAPGLNTGELFF
NA	NA	TRBV27	TRBJ2-7	TGTGCCAGCAGTTCTATTTTGGATTACAGTGCCTACGAGCAGTACTTC	CASSSILDYSAYEQYF
NA	NA	TRBV29-1	TRBJ1-1	TGCAGCGTGCCGGGGTTGGGGATGAACACTGAAGCTTTCTTT	CSVPGLGMNTEAFF
TRBD1	few	TRBV6-1	TRBJ1-5	TGTGCCAGCAGTGAAACACAGGGGAACTACAATCAGCCCCAGCATTTT	CASSETQGNYNQPQHF
NA	NA	TRBV14	TRBJ2-3	TGTGCCAGCAGCCTCCCCCGGGCAGGGGGCACAGATACGCAGTATTTT	CASSLPRAGGTDTQYF
NA	NA	TRBV20-1	TRBJ2-5	TGCAGTGCTACGGACAGTTGGTACCAAGAGACCCAGTACTTC	CSATDSWYQETQYF
TRBD1	few	TRBV25-1	TRBJ2-3	TGTGCCAGCAGATGGACAGGGGGCCCAGATACGCAGTATTTT	CASRWTGGPDTQYF
NA	NA	TRBV4-1	TRBJ2-2	TGCGCCAGCAGCCCCTTTCCCTGGCGGGGCCCCGGGGAGCTGTTTTTT	CASSPFPWRGPGELFF
TRBD2	NA	TRBV12-3/TRBV12-4	TRBJ2-1	TGTGCCAGCAGCCCCGGCATAGCGGGAATGGGCAATGAGCAGTTCTTC	CASSPGIAGMGNEQFF
TRBD1	few	TRBV12-3/TRBV12-4	TRBJ1-5	TGTGCCAGCAGTTCGACAGGGCCTAATCACCCCCAGCATTTT	CASSSTGPNHPQHF
NA	NA	TRBV7-9	TRBJ2-5	TGTGCCAGCAGCTTAAGCAGGTTAGGGGACACCGAAGAGACCCAGTACTTC	CASSLSRLGDTEETQYF
NA	NA	TRBV6-5	TRBJ1-1	TGTGCCAGCAGTTACTCTCAAGAGAACACTGAAGCTTTCTTT	CASSYSQENTEAFF
NA	few	TRBV18	TRBJ1-2	TGTGCCAGCTCAATCATACAGGGAGGCGGCTACACCTTC	CASSIIQGGGYTF
NA	NA	TRBV20-1	TRBJ1-4	TGCAGTGCCTGGGGGGCGACGGATGAAAAACTGTTTTTT	CSAWGATDEKLFF
NA	NA	TRBV5-6	TRBJ2-1	TGTGCCAGCAGCTTGTTTGGCAGGGGCTCCTACAATGAGCAGTTCTTC	CASSLFGRGSYNEQFF
TRBD1	NA	TRBV24-1	TRBJ1-5	TGTGCCACCAGCTCAACAGGGGAGCAGCCCCAGCATTTT	CATSSTGEQPQHF
TRBD2	NA	TRBV20-1	TRBJ2-7	TGCAGTGCTAGTCCCCCCGGGGGGGGGAGCTCCTACGAGCAGTACTTC	CSASPPGGGSSYEQYF
TRBD2	NA	TRBV30	TRBJ2-7	TGTGCCTGTCTTAGCGGGAGGCTCTACGAGCAGTACTTC	CACLSGRLYEQYF
TRBD1	few	TRBV12-3/TRBV12-4	TRBJ2-7	TGTGCCAGCAGTTTATCCGGGACAGGTTTTTACGAGCAGTACTTC	CASSLSGTGFYEQYF
TRBD2	few	TRBV29-1	TRBJ2-2	TGCAGCGGCAGGGAGGGCACCGGGGAGCTGTTTTTT	CSGREGTGELFF
NA	NA	TRBV7-9	TRBJ2-5	TGTGCCAGCAGCTTCCTCCGCGAGGGAGGGACCCAGTACTTC	CASSFLREGGTQYF
NA	NA	TRBV24-1	TRBJ2-5	TGTGCCACCAGTGATTTGACACCGGGGACCCAGTACTTC	CATSDLTPGTQYF
NA	few	TRBV27	TRBJ1-2	TGTGCCAGCATGGGGTGGTCTAACTATGGCTACACCTTC	CASMGWSNYGYTF
TRBD1	NA	TRBV5-1	TRBJ2-7	TGCGCCAGCAGCTCTTACCAACCCGGGACAGGGCTCTACGAGCAGTACTTC	CASSSYQPGTGLYEQYF
NA	NA	TRBV20-1	TRBJ1-2	TGCAGAGGAGCCGAGACAGCAGCTTATGGCTACACCTTC	CRGAETAAYGYTF
TRBD1	once	TRBV15	TRBJ2-5	TGTGCCACCAGCATTGCCGGGACAGGGAAAGAGACCCAGTACTTC	CATSIAGTGKETQYF
TRBD1	NA	TRBV20-1	TRBJ2-4	TGCAGTGCTAGGGTCGGGGACAGGGCGTCTTTGAACATTCAGTACTTC	CSARVGDRASLNIQYF
TRBD2	NA	TRBV20-1	TRBJ2-1	TGCAGTGCTAGACGAATTGGAAGCGGGAGCTATGAGCAGTTCTTC	CSARRIGSGSYEQFF
NA	few	TRBV7-8	TRBJ2-5	TGTGCCAGCAGCCAGGAGTTTCGCGAGACCCAGTACTTC	CASSQEFRETQYF
NA	few	TRBV7-2	TRBJ1-2	TGTGCCAGCAGCTTAGGGAACAGGGCGAGATATGGCTACACCTTC	CASSLGNRARYGYTF
NA	NA	TRBV29-1	TRBJ1-2	TGCAGCGCCTTGTCGGGAAACTATGGCTACACCTTC	CSALSGNYGYTF
TRBD1	few	TRBV7-9	TRBJ1-2	TGTGCCAGCAGTACAGGGGTGAACTATGGCTACACCTTC	CASSTGVNYGYTF
NA	NA	TRBV4-3	TRBJ2-7	TGCGCCAGCAGCCAAGATGGCTGGGGGGCAGTATCCCCCTACGAGCAGTACTTC	CASSQDGWGAVSPYEQYF
TRBD2	NA	TRBV27	TRBJ2-2	TGTGCCAGCAGTTTCGGTACTAGCGGCACCGGGGAGCTGTTTTTT	CASSFGTSGTGELFF
NA	few	TRBV12-3/TRBV12-4	TRBJ1-6	TGTGCCAGCAGAACCGGTGGGCGTTATTCACCCCTCCACTTT	CASRTGGRYSPLHF
TRBD1	NA	TRBV5-1	TRBJ1-2	TGCGCCAGCAGCTTTGGAGGGACAGGGGGCTGGAATGGCTACACCTTC	CASSFGGTGGWNGYTF
NA	many	TRBV5-1	TRBJ2-1	TGCGCCAGCAGCTACCCCCAGAATGAGCAGTTCTTC	CASSYPQNEQFF
TRBD2	few	TRBV5-1	TRBJ2-2	TGCGCCAGCACGTGGGGGCCGGGACTAGCGGGCACCGGGGAGCTGTTTTTT	CASTWGPGLAGTGELFF
NA	many	TRBV12-3/TRBV12-4	TRBJ2-7	TGTGCCAGCAGTTTCAGATTCAAGGTCTACGAGCAGTACTTC	CASSFRFKVYEQYF
TRBD2	NA	TRBV4-2	TRBJ2-2	TGTGCCAGCAGCGAGGGACTAGCGGGGGGCACCGGGGAGCTGTTTTTT	CASSEGLAGGTGELFF
TRBD2	few	TRBV5-1	TRBJ2-1	TGCGCCAGCAGCCTCGATAGCGGGGTATCCTACAATGAGCAGTTCTTC	CASSLDSGVSYNEQFF
NA	few	TRBV18	TRBJ1-1	TGTGCCAGCTCACCGGACACGGGAAGGAACACTGAAGCTTTCTTT	CASSPDTGRNTEAFF
NA	NA	TRBV4-2	TRBJ2-5	TGTGCCAGCAGCCAAGAAGGCCCCCAAGAGACCCAGTACTTC	CASSQEGPQETQYF
NA	few	TRBV7-2	TRBJ2-1	TGTGCCAGCAGCTCCCAGGGTGGGTTCGACAATGAGCAGTTCTTC	CASSSQGGFDNEQFF
NA	few	TRBV20-1	TRBJ2-3	TGCAGTGCTAGGAACAGGCGCACAGATACGCAGTATTTT	CSARNRRTDTQYF
TRBD2	many	TRBV20-1	TRBJ2-7	TGCAGTGCTAGAGATCCTAGACTAGCGGGCGACGAGCAGTACTTC	CSARDPRLAGDEQYF
TRBD2	once	TRBV20-1	TRBJ2-3	TGCAGTGCTAGCTCTTCGCGGGAGGGCACAGATACGCAGTATTTT	CSASSSREGTDTQYF
NA	NA	TRBV7-2	TRBJ2-1	TGTGCCAGCAGCTTAGGATTCCGGGCCAATGAGCAGTTCTTC	CASSLGFRANEQFF
NA	few	TRBV20-1	TRBJ1-5	TGCAGTGCTTCCCCCCGGCGATCAGAACCCCAGCATTTT	CSASPRRSEPQHF
NA	few	TRBV7-2	TRBJ1-1	TGTGCCAGCAGCTTAGGGCGGGCAATGAACACTGAAGCTTTCTTT	CASSLGRAMNTEAFF
NA	many	TRBV20-1	TRBJ2-7	TGCAGTGCTAGAGACTTCTACGAGCAGTACTTC	CSARDFYEQYF
NA	few	TRBV10-3	TRBJ1-1	TGTGCCATCAGTGGGCTTGGGATTGCCACTGAAGCTTTCTTT	CAISGLGIATEAFF
NA	few	TRBV10-3	TRBJ1-1	TGTGCCATCAGTGAGCTGGGGGCGAACACTGAAGCTTTCTTT	CAISELGANTEAFF